This T cell receptor (beta chain) is drawn from a study of CD8 T cells in ankylosing spondylitis. Points from the study as a whole: In reactive arthritis synovial fluid and blood, some motif variants had been reported before. A motif of roughly 8 highly homologous TCR beta variants was seen as apparently characteristic of ankylosing spondylitis blood. Researchers reportedly found disease-linked clones significantly enriched in matched ankylosing spondylitis synovial fluid.

Germline values: CDR1 DFQATT, CDR2 SNEGSKA (reference sequence). The V segment lost 4 bases and the J segment 2 bases; nucleotides outside the gene matches: 9. The CDR3 length is 16 residues. This clonotype appeared many times. Its antigen remains unknown. Preparation of TCR beta libraries was done by quantitative 5'-RACE with molecular barcodes. TCRdb passed the 5' RACE reads through MiXCR, listing each CDR3 protein once. The sample includes around 160,000 distinct CDR3 sequences, around a tenth of them seen just once. The receptor comes from a male donor with ankylosing spondylitis or in good health (not recorded which). Material: blood, either unsorted or a sorted T cell fraction (not recorded which). The gene calls are TRBV20-1 and TRBJ2-3, with 10 bases lining up with TRBD1. The CDR3: CSATDLGTGATDTQYF. CDR3 nucleotides: TGCAGTGCTACCGATCTAGGGACAGGGGCCACAGATACGCAGTATTTT.